The entry that follows covers one TCR beta chain sequence. The sample comes from a study of cytotoxic CD8 clonotypes in ibrutinib-treated CLL. The protocol was immunoSEQ multiplex PCR, while the TCRdb copy is restricted to in-frame clones and leaves out a portion. Of 150,000 to 200,000 clones listed, approximately 80% were seen once; the top ten hold 2% to 2.5%. The CDR3 consists of 15 residues. The chain couples TRBV21-1 to TRBJ1-1; the table's D gene call, TRBD1, was not cross checked with the DNA. TRBV21-1 is flagged as a pseudogene. This receptor was obtained from a human donor with chronic lymphocytic leukemia. Source: PBMCs, taken after 12 months of ibrutinib treatment. The CDR3 sequence: CASSKAGQGTTEAFF. Here the CDR3 DNA reads TGTGCCAGCAGCAAAGCAGGTCAGGGGACCACTGAAGCTTTCTTT.